This T cell receptor (beta chain) was recovered during a study of T cells in Graves' hyperthyroidism and ophthalmopathy. The CDR3 is made up of 13 amino acids. Trimming took 5 bases from V and 10 from J; bases not matched to a gene: 6. CDR1 and CDR2 from the germline V gene are MDHEN and SYDVKM. Researchers took RNA transcripts and amplified the TCR beta CDR3 regions from them. RT-PCR in the first round (using the HTBI primer set) targeted the TCR CDR3. TCRdb recomputed calls from the multiplex PCR reads with MiXCR, one row per CDR3 protein. The repertoire has about 360,000 distinct CDR3 sequences, around 14% of them found once; the top ten carry around a tenth.

V usage is TRBV28 and J usage is TRBJ2-1, with 9 nucleotides matching TRBD1. The sequencing sample was made of blood. This TCR came from a woman aged 18-29 years with Graves' hyperthyroidism. DNA of the CDR3: TGTGCCAGCAGTAGGGACAGGGACTACGAGCAGTTCTTC. Translating it yields CASSRDRDYEQFF.